The 11 T cell receptor beta chains reported below all come from one sample, sequenced in a study of T cells after yellow fever vaccination. TCRdb re-analysed the 5' RACE reads in MiXCR, keeping a single row per CDR3 protein. The sample has hundreds of thousands of distinct CDR3 sequences; roughly a sixth are singletons. Here the sequenced sample was PBMCs, taken 5 days after the first yellow fever vaccination. These receptor sequences come from a man in his late teens or twenties who received the YFV17D yellow fever vaccine.

This clonotype was observed a handful of times. V is TRBV2 and J is TRBJ2-1; D is possibly TRBD1 (5 bases). The V gene lost 8 bases and the J gene lost 7 bases, with 12 bases spanning the gap. This CDR3 contains 12 residues. Germline CDR1 is SNHLY and CDR2 is FYNNEI. The CDR3 DNA follows: TGTGCCAGCGAACCGCAGGGTAATGAGCAGTTCTTC. Residues: CASEPQGNEQFF.

This clonotype was recorded many times. The V gene is TRBV5-6, the J gene TRBJ2-7; 7 positions match TRBD1. Trimming took 0 bases from V and 4 from J; bases not matched to a gene: 4. This CDR3 region has 14 residues. CDR1 is SGHDT and CDR2 is YYEEEE in the germline V gene. The DNA of the CDR3 is TGTGCCAGCAGCTTGGGGGACAGTACTTACGAGCAGTACTTC. Translated, it gives CASSLGDSTYEQYF.

In its sample, this clonotype was seen a few times. The V gene is TRBV2, the J gene TRBJ2-3; either TRBD1 or TRBD2 may supply D (5 bases each). CDR1 SNHLY and CDR2 FYNNEI come from the germline V gene. The CDR3 extends over 12 amino acids. V shed 9 bases and J shed 5 bases, with 12 bases lying between them. The CDR3 bases are TGTGCCAGAAAGGGGACCGGAGATACGCAGTATTTT. Its translation is CARKGTGDTQYF.

V and J are TRBV5-1 and TRBJ2-2; D may be TRBD1 or TRBD2 (5 bases each). CDR3 length equals 15 residues. V was trimmed by 5 bases and J by 7 bases, leaving 18 bases between them. Looked up from germline, CDR1 is SGHRS and CDR2 is YFSETQ. The CDR3 DNA sequence: TGCGCCAGCAGTCGAGGGGATAGTAGTAGCGGGGAGCTGTTTTTT. This codes for CASSRGDSSSGELFF. Full variable domain (rest looked up from reference TRBV5-1 and TRBJ2-2): KAGVTQTPRYLIKTRGQQVTLSCSPISGHRSVSWYQQTPGQGLQFLFEYFSETQRNKGNFPGRFSGRQFSNSRSEMNVSTLELGDSALYLCASSRGDSSSGELFFGEGSRLTVL.

This clonotype has just a few counts. The V call is TRBV29-1, the J call TRBJ2-7; the match to TRBD1 covers 7 bases. Trimming removed 4 bases from V and 5 bases from J; junction bases left unmatched: 8. Per the germline V gene, CDR1 is SQVTM and CDR2 is ANQGSEA. The CDR3 covers 13 residues. CDR3 DNA sequence: TGCAGCGTTGTCTTTGGACAGGACGACGAGCAGTACTTC. Its translation is CSVVFGQDDEQYF.

The sample holds many counts of this clonotype. The chain is built from TRBV20-1 and TRBJ2-7; D remains ambiguous. Germline V lookup: CDR1 DFQATT, CDR2 SNEGSKA (reference sequence). The CDR3 has 12 residues. The germline V and J ends were trimmed by 0 bases and 2 bases, with 5 bases remaining between them. The chain's CDR3 is CSARDRTYEQYV. The DNA for the CDR3 is TGCAGTGCTAGAGATAGAACCTACGAGCAGTACGTC.

The V gene is TRBV20-1, the J gene TRBJ1-2, with 10 bases matching TRBD1. This CDR3 has 14 amino acids. J gave up 3 bases and V 3 bases, and 4 bases lay outside the gene matches. Germline V gene lookup returns CDR1 DFQATT and CDR2 SNEGSKA (reference sequence). In DNA form, the CDR3 reads TGCAGTGCTAGGGGACAGGGGCTGCACTATGGCTACACCTTC. Translated, it gives CSARGQGLHYGYTF.

This clonotype was counted a few times. The chain uses TRBV5-1 and TRBJ1-1; D uncertain. Looked up from germline, CDR1 is SGHRS and CDR2 is YFSETQ. Trimming shortened V by 3 bases and J by 0 bases, and 12 bases separated the two germline ends. The CDR3 length is 15 residues. The CDR3 DNA follows: TGCGCCAGCAGCTCTGACACCGGTATGAACACTGAAGCTTTCTTT. Its protein product is CASSSDTGMNTEAFF.

This clonotype has a count of ten or more. J is TRBJ1-5 and V is TRBV7-9; 7 bases fit TRBD1. This CDR3 has 14 amino acids. Germline lookup yields CDR1 SEHNR and CDR2 FQNEAQ (reference sequence). The V and J ends lost 3 bases and 6 bases, in that order; junction bases with no gene match: 5. CDR3 DNA: TGTGCCAGCAGCTTGGCAGGGGGAAGTCAGCCCCAGCATTTT. As protein: CASSLAGGSQPQHF. Based on the CDR3 plus reference TRBV7-9 and TRBJ1-5, the full variable domain is DTGVSQNPRHKITKRGQNVTFRCDPISEHNRLYWYRQTLGQGPEFLTYFQNEAQLEKSRLLSDRFSAERPKGSFSTLEIQRTEQGDSAMYLCASSLAGGSQPQHFGDGTRLSIL.

A word on this clonotype: This CDR3 fails to terminate in the conserved phenylalanine or tryptophan, so it likely reflects a read error. Because the CDR3's place on the DNA is in doubt, the DNA is left out and the CDR3 is given as listed by TCRdb. CDR3 loop: CASSLAGGYISRI. The chain combines TRBV5-6 with TRBJ2-1; the D call TRBD1 from the table was never checked on the DNA. Inclusive of both ends, the CDR3 amounts to 13 amino acids. The germline V gene encodes CDR1 SGHDT and CDR2 YYEEEE.

This clonotype has a count of ten or more. J is TRBJ2-7 and V is TRBV5-6, with a weak D call TRBD2 (6 bases). Germline loops: CDR1 SGHDT, CDR2 YYEEEE. V was cut by 4 bases and J by 1 base, with 15 bases left in between. This CDR3 is built from 15 residues. This CDR3 reads CASSNNRGLSYEQYF. The CDR3 DNA sequence: TGTGCCAGCAGCAATAACCGGGGGTTGTCCTACGAGCAGTACTTC.